Below are 18 T cell receptor beta chains sequenced from a single sample in a study of radiotherapy plus CTLA-4 blockade in lung cancer. Sequenced by immunoSEQ multiplex PCR; TCRdb stores in-frame clones only, minus some. The data contain some 60,000 clones, approximately 79% of them singletons. Sequencing used peripheral blood, obtained from a patient treated with radiotherapy plus ipilimumab. The receptors come from a human donor with non-small cell lung cancer who had a complete response to radiotherapy plus ipilimumab.

CDR3 loop: CASSSDRAQQETQYF. CDR3 DNA: TGCGCCAGCAGCTCGGACAGGGCCCAACAAGAGACCCAGTACTTC. This chain uses TRBV5-1 with TRBJ2-5, with 8 bases aligning to TRBD1. Germline loops: CDR1 SGHRS, CDR2 YFSETQ. This CDR3 is built from 15 residues. Trimming removed 3 bases from V and 2 bases from J; junction bases left unmatched: 6.

This clone has more than one count but fewer than ten. V gene TRBV6-5 combines with J gene TRBJ1-1; no reliable D call. The CDR3 spans 13 residues. Per germline, CDR1 MNHEY and CDR2 SVGAGI. Trimming took 5 bases from V and 1 from J, leaving 8 bases between them. The chain's CDR3 is CASSSNQNTEAFF. The CDR3 nucleotides read TGTGCCAGCAGTAGCAATCAGAACACTGAAGCTTTCTTT.

This clone has more than one count but fewer than ten. The chain employs TRBV11-2 and TRBJ1-1, with D perhaps TRBD1 (5 bases). V lost 6 bases and J 5 bases, leaving 10 bases between the germline ends. The CDR3 covers 12 residues. The V gene's germline CDR1 is SGHAT and CDR2 FQNNGV. The CDR3 loop reads CASRPQGTEAFF. DNA of the CDR3: TGTGCCAGCAGGCCGCAGGGTACTGAAGCTTTCTTT.

The genes are TRBV2 and TRBJ1-2, with TRBD1 matching 8 bases. The trim removed 3 bases at V and 7 bases at J, leaving 7 bases unmatched. The CDR3 totals 14 residues. Germline-derived CDR1 and CDR2 are SNHLY and FYNNEI. This CDR3 is CASSDTGGGSGYTF. As DNA, the CDR3 is TGTGCCAGCAGTGATACAGGGGGTGGTTCTGGCTACACCTTC.

The rearrangement joins TRBV28 to TRBJ1-2; 11 nucleotides line up with TRBD1. The ends lost 2 bases at V and 7 bases at J; junction bases unmatched: 3. Germline V gene sequence: CDR1 MDHEN, CDR2 SYDVKM. The CDR3 covers 14 residues. In nucleotides, the CDR3 is TGTGCCAGCAGTTTAGGACAGGGGGCAGGTGGCTACACCTTC. This translates into CASSLGQGAGGYTF.

The table lists this clone with a few counts. The CDR3 is CASTTGGRNSPLHF. The CDR3 DNA reads TGTGCCAGCACCACGGGGGGAAGAAATTCACCCCTCCACTTT. The genes are TRBV6-5 and TRBJ1-6, with D possibly being TRBD1 (5 bases). V was clipped by 7 bases and J by 7 bases, with 14 bases between them. CDR3 length: 14 amino acids. CDR1 is MNHEY and CDR2 is SVGAGI in the germline V gene.

V is TRBV6-5 and J is TRBJ2-5; the D gene is possibly TRBD2 (5 bases). This CDR3 contains 12 residues. With 6 bases removed from V and 11 bases from J, the gap between germline ends came to 16 bases. Germline V gene data show CDR1 as MNHEY and CDR2 as SVGAGI. The CDR3 coding sequence is TGTGCCAGCAGGGGGTCTAGTAGGGAGCAGTACTTC. Protein sequence: CASRGSSREQYF.

J is TRBJ1-2 and V is TRBV4-3, with unresolved D. This CDR3 is 14 amino acids long. CDR1 is LGHNA and CDR2 is YSLEER in the germline V gene. The ends were cut back, 3 bases at V and 0 bases at J, with 8 bases in the middle. CDR3 coding DNA: TGCGCCAGCAGCCACAGCGGCACTAACTATGGCTACACCTTC. The encoded protein is CASSHSGTNYGYTF.

For the CDR3, the DNA is TGTGCCAGCAGCTTACGGGGAGAAAACATTCAGTACTTC. It translates to CASSLRGENIQYF. The rearrangement uses TRBV7-2 and TRBJ2-4; tentatively, D is TRBD2 (5 bases). Germline assignment: CDR1 SGHTA and CDR2 FQGNSA. The CDR3 runs 13 residues. Trimming left V 2 bases short and J 5 bases short, with 7 bases between.

This clone was observed a handful of times. The chain uses TRBV5-1 and TRBJ1-2; weak D call: TRBD1 (5 bases). The CDR3 extends over 15 amino acids. V was shortened by 3 bases and J by 4 bases, with 16 bases between the two germline ends. Germline-derived CDR1 and CDR2 are SGHRS and YFSETQ. Here the CDR3 reads CASSSRGGGGYGYTF. CDR3 bases: TGCGCCAGCAGCTCCCGGGGGGGAGGAGGCTATGGCTACACCTTC.

The rearrangement uses TRBV28 and TRBJ2-5; tentative D call: TRBD2 (5 bases). The CDR3 totals 16 residues. CDR1 and CDR2 from the germline V gene are MDHEN and SYDVKM. Trimming took 5 bases from V and 6 from J, leaving 22 bases between them. The CDR3: CASSHSLVRGQKTQYF. CDR3 coding DNA: TGTGCCAGCAGTCATTCCCTGGTTCGGGGTCAAAAGACCCAGTACTTC. Together with reference TRBV28 and TRBJ2-5, the CDR3 gives the full variable domain: DVKVTQSSRYLVKRTGEKVFLECVQDMDHENMFWYRQDPGLGLRLIYFSYDVKMKEKGDIPEGYSVSREKKERFSLILESASTNQTSMYLCASSHSLVRGQKTQYFGPGTRLLVL.

There are a few counts of this clone. The rearrangement joins TRBV5-1 to TRBJ2-5; 7 nucleotides line up with TRBD1. The CDR3 runs 13 residues. Per the germline V gene, CDR1 is SGHRS and CDR2 is YFSETQ. Germline trimming cut 4 bases from V and 5 bases from J; bases unmatched to any gene: 5. CDR3 DNA: TGCGCCAGCAGCCAACAGGGGTGGGAGACCCAGTACTTC. Its protein product is CASSQQGWETQYF.

V gene TRBV10-3 combines with J gene TRBJ1-2, with 7 bases identical to TRBD1. Trimming took 4 bases from V and 2 from J; bases not matched to a gene: 10. CDR3 size: 16 residues. Germline V CDR1 and CDR2: ENHRY, SYGVKD. The CDR3 spells CAISASSGTENYGYTF. The CDR3 nucleotides are TGTGCCATCAGTGCTTCCTCCGGGACAGAAAACTATGGCTACACCTTC.

The chain has TRBV4-1 and TRBJ1-5; D remains unclear. Germline CDR1 MGHRA, CDR2 YSYEKL. V was shortened by 1 base and J by 5 bases, with 6 bases between the two germline ends. The CDR3 is made up of 13 amino acids. The CDR3, as DNA: TGCGCCAGCAGCCAAGGCAAGCATCAGCCCCAGCATTTT. Protein sequence: CASSQGKHQPQHF.

The V and J genes are TRBV25-1 and TRBJ2-5, with 9 bases that match TRBD2. The CDR3 runs 15 residues. V lost 1 base to trimming and J lost 5 bases; unmatched junction nucleotides: 5. The germline gives CDR1 MGHDK, CDR2 SYGVNS. The CDR3 protein is CASSEWLAGVETQYF. As DNA, the CDR3 is TGTGCCAGCAGTGAATGGTTAGCGGGAGTTGAGACCCAGTACTTC.

The chain has TRBV10-3 and TRBJ2-1, with TRBD2 matching 8 bases. The CDR3 spans 12 residues. With 8 bases clipped from V and 7 bases from J, the junction kept 4 bases outside the gene matches. Germline V gives CDR1 ENHRY, CDR2 SYGVKD. CDR3 residues: CAIRGGSNEQFF. The CDR3 nucleotides are TGTGCCATCCGGGGGGGCTCGAATGAGCAGTTCTTC.

The chain carries TRBV5-6 and TRBJ1-4, with 10 bases aligning to TRBD1. The trim removed 0 bases at V and 7 bases at J, leaving 3 bases unmatched. This CDR3 has 15 amino acids. The germline CDR1 and CDR2 sequences are SGHDT and YYEEEE. CDR3 residues: CASSLVTGGVEKLFF. The CDR3 DNA reads TGTGCCAGCAGCTTGGTGACAGGGGGCGTTGAAAAACTGTTTTTT. Drawing the rest from reference TRBV5-6 and TRBJ1-4, the complete variable domain is DAGVTQSPTHLIKTRGQQVTLRCSPKSGHDTVSWYQQALGQGPQFIFQYYEEEERQRGNFPDRFSGHQFPNYSSELNVNALLLGDSALYLCASSLVTGGVEKLFFGSGTQLSVL.

The CDR3 reads CSARAPRGYTF. DNA of the CDR3: TGCAGTGCTAGGGCCCCGCGGGGCTACACCTTC. The rearrangement links TRBV20-1 to TRBJ1-2; no reliable D call. Per the germline V gene, CDR1 is DFQATT and CDR2 is SNEGSKA (reference sequence). The CDR3 spans 11 residues. V was pared by 3 bases and J by 8 bases, with 10 bases between.